A single sample is the source of the 32 T cell receptor beta chains below, sequenced in a study of T cell responses to AZD1222 COVID-19 vaccine. TCRdb's table, derived via immunoSEQ multiplex PCR, lists solely in-frame clones and lacks some. The table has over 120,000 clones, 85% to 95% seen once. The source material was peripheral blood, sampled after recovery from COVID-19. These receptors came from an adult who had recovered from COVID-19.

This chain uses TRBV29-1 with TRBJ2-7; tentative D call: TRBD2 (6 bases). The CDR3 has 15 amino acids. CDR1 is SQVTM, CDR2 ANQGSEA, per germline. With 0 bases removed from V and 0 bases from J, the gap between germline ends came to 12 bases. The CDR3 region is CSVEERAGLSYEQYF. The CDR3 nucleotides read TGCAGCGTTGAAGAGCGAGCGGGCCTCTCCTACGAGCAGTACTTC.

This clone occurred a few times. The chain joins TRBV18 to TRBJ1-5; D not certain. Trimming cost V 3 bases and J 7 bases, with 10 bases left between them. CDR1 KGHSH and CDR2 LQKENI come from the germline V gene. The CDR3 runs 13 residues. The CDR3, as DNA: TGTGCCAGCTCACCGGGCCCGACGCAGCCCCAGCATTTT. It specifies CASSPGPTQPQHF.

V gene TRBV5-1 combines with J gene TRBJ1-1; tentatively, D is TRBD1 (5 bases). CDR3 length: 14 amino acids. Trimming cost V 4 bases and J 5 bases, with 15 bases left between them. Germline-derived CDR1 and CDR2 are SGHRS and YFSETQ. As DNA, the CDR3 is TGCGCCAGCAGCACCGGGACCGAGGGGACTGAAGCTTTCTTT. It codes for CASSTGTEGTEAFF.

CDR3 sequence (DNA): TGTGCCAGCAGCCCGGACAACCACAATGAGCAGTTCTTC. The encoded protein is CASSPDNHNEQFF. The chain links TRBV11-3 to TRBJ2-1, with D perhaps TRBD1 (5 bases). The germline CDR1 and CDR2 sequences are SGHNT and YENEEA. V dropped 5 bases and J dropped 5 bases, with 10 bases sitting between them. The CDR3 length is 13 residues.

V is TRBV5-8 and J is TRBJ2-7; unclear D gene. Trimming cost V 0 bases and J 2 bases, with 9 bases left between them. The CDR3 runs 14 residues. The germline V gene has CDR1 SGHTS and CDR2 YDEGEE. Here the CDR3 reads CASSLGFTAYEQYF. CDR3 DNA: TGTGCCAGCAGCTTGGGGTTTACAGCCTACGAGCAGTACTTC.

The chain is built from TRBV15 and TRBJ2-1; 9 bases line up with TRBD2. This CDR3 contains 17 residues. Trimming took 5 bases from V and 6 from J; bases not matched to a gene: 14. Germline assignment: CDR1 LNHNV and CDR2 YYDKDF (reference sequence). The CDR3 reads CATSPNPGTSKINEQFF. Here the CDR3 DNA reads TGTGCCACCAGCCCTAACCCTGGGACTAGCAAAATCAATGAGCAGTTCTTC.

The rearrangement links TRBV15 to TRBJ2-4; 9 bases are a match to TRBD1. Germline V gene sequence: CDR1 LNHNV, CDR2 YYDKDF (reference sequence). V was pared by 2 bases and J by 6 bases, with 5 bases of the junction left unmatched. The CDR3 runs 15 residues. This CDR3 is CATSRFGTGLNIQYF. The CDR3 DNA is TGTGCCACCAGCAGATTTGGGACAGGGTTAAACATTCAGTACTTC. The full variable domain, with the rest looked up from reference TRBV15 and TRBJ2-4, is DAMVIQNPRYQVTQFGKPVTLSCSQTLNHNVMYWYQQKSSQAPKLLFHYYDKDFNNEADTPDNFQSRRPNTSFCFLDIRSPGLGDTAMYLCATSRFGTGLNIQYFGAGTRLSVL.

The rearrangement joins TRBV9 to TRBJ1-1; 7 bases are shared with TRBD1. V was pared by 2 bases and J by 5 bases, with 6 bases of the junction left unmatched. Looked up from germline, CDR1 is SGDLS and CDR2 is YYNGEE. The CDR3 sequence is 14 residues long. This CDR3 is CASSVRDSRTEAFF. CDR3 DNA sequence: TGTGCCAGCAGCGTCCGGGACAGTAGGACTGAAGCTTTCTTT. Full variable domain (missing parts from reference TRBV9 and TRBJ1-1): DSGVTQTPKHLITATGQRVTLRCSPRSGDLSVYWYQQSLDQGLQFLIQYYNGEERAKGNILERFSAQQFPDLHSELNLSSLELGDSALYFCASSVRDSRTEAFFGQGTRLTVV.

The V and J genes are TRBV5-1 and TRBJ2-3; D assignment may be TRBD1 or TRBD2 (6 bases each). CDR1 is SGHRS and CDR2 is YFSETQ in the germline V gene. The CDR3 totals 13 residues. V gave up 4 bases and J gave up 2 bases, with 8 bases separating them. CDR3 protein: CASSRGATDTQYF. CDR3 DNA sequence: TGCGCCAGCAGCAGGGGGGCCACAGATACGCAGTATTTT.

The CDR3 spells CASSTRIPGQGTEKLFF. The DNA of the CDR3 is TGCGCCAGCAGCACGCGAATTCCGGGACAGGGGACTGAAAAACTGTTTTTT. This chain joins TRBV4-1 and TRBJ1-4, with 10 bases fitting TRBD1. Germline-derived CDR1 and CDR2 are MGHRA and YSYEKL. The CDR3 consists of 17 residues. After removal of 5 bases from V and 7 bases from J, the junction contained 13 bases not matched to a gene.

The rearrangement joins TRBV15 to TRBJ2-2; D may be TRBD2 (5 bases). The CDR3 contains 16 residues. Germline V gene data show CDR1 as LNHNV and CDR2 as YYDKDF (reference sequence). The germline V and J ends were trimmed by 4 bases and 5 bases, with 17 bases remaining between them. Here the CDR3 reads CATSKSLKRATGELFF. Written as DNA, the CDR3 is TGTGCCACCAGCAAGTCTCTTAAGAGGGCGACCGGGGAGCTGTTTTTT.

Here the CDR3 reads CAISAGDYGYTF. CDR3 DNA sequence: TGTGCCATCAGTGCGGGGGACTATGGCTACACCTTC. The J gene is TRBJ1-2, the V gene TRBV10-3; possibly TRBD1 for D (5 bases). Trimming cost V 4 bases and J 3 bases, with 6 bases left between them. This CDR3 is 12 amino acids long. Germline V gene sequence: CDR1 ENHRY, CDR2 SYGVKD.

The CDR3 loop reads CATSSPGGINTGELFF. In nucleotides, the CDR3 is TGTGCCACCAGCTCCCCAGGGGGAATTAACACCGGGGAGCTGTTTTTT. The chain uses TRBV15 and TRBJ2-2; 7 bases are shared with TRBD1. The CDR3 runs to 16 residues. Trimming cost V 5 bases and J 2 bases; bases outside gene matches: 8. Germline V CDR1 and CDR2: LNHNV, YYDKDF (reference sequence).

This clone was recorded only once. The V and J genes are TRBV2 and TRBJ1-1, with D maybe TRBD1 (5 bases). This CDR3 region has 14 residues. The germline gives CDR1 SNHLY, CDR2 FYNNEI. V was pared by 6 bases and J by 3 bases, with 14 bases between. CDR3 residues: CASRASGTDTEAFF. The CDR3 DNA reads TGTGCCAGCAGGGCGTCCGGGACTGACACTGAAGCTTTCTTT.

The rearrangement uses TRBV11-3 and TRBJ2-2; 8 positions agree with TRBD1. After removal of 2 bases from V and 1 base from J, the junction contained 9 bases not matched to a gene. The V gene's germline CDR1 is SGHNT and CDR2 YENEEA. The CDR3 is 18 amino acids. CDR3 in DNA: TGTGCCAGCAGCTTAAGGGCCACCGGGACAGGGAACACCGGGGAGCTGTTTTTT. Its translation is CASSLRATGTGNTGELFF. The complete variable domain, with remaining parts taken from reference TRBV11-3 and TRBJ2-2, reads EAGVVQSPRYKIIEKKQPVAFWCNPISGHNTLYWYLQNLGQGPELLIRYENEEAVDDSQLPKDRFSAERLKGVDSTLKIQPAELGDSAVYLCASSLRATGTGNTGELFFGEGSRLTVL.

The chain joins TRBV27 to TRBJ2-1, with TRBD1 identical over 9 bases. The CDR3 runs 15 residues. Looked up from germline, CDR1 is MNHEY and CDR2 is SMNVEV (reference sequence). The ends lost 5 bases at V and 2 bases at J; junction bases unmatched: 4. The CDR3 DNA reads TGTGCCAGCAGTCCTGGGACAGGGCCCTACAATGAGCAGTTCTTC. It translates to CASSPGTGPYNEQFF.

V and J are TRBV5-1 and TRBJ2-3; 10 nucleotides agree with TRBD2. Germline V gene data show CDR1 as SGHRS and CDR2 as YFSETQ. Germline trimming cut 4 bases from V and 5 bases from J; bases unmatched to any gene: 10. CDR3 length: 16 residues. CDR3 sequence: CASSGTSGIVIDTQYF. The CDR3, as DNA: TGCGCCAGCAGCGGAACTAGCGGGATAGTCATAGATACGCAGTATTTT.

The chain carries TRBV28 and TRBJ2-4, with D possibly being TRBD1 (6 bases). V was cut by 7 bases and J by 4 bases, with 14 bases left in between. The CDR3 loop spans 14 amino acids. The germline gives CDR1 MDHEN, CDR2 SYDVKM. CDR3 in amino acids: CASTHSGTKNIQYF. CDR3 DNA: TGTGCCAGCACTCACTCAGGGACAAAAAACATTCAGTACTTC.

The chain couples TRBV19 to TRBJ2-3; TRBD2 matches 9 bases. The germline CDR1 and CDR2 sequences are LNHDA and SQIVND (reference sequence). The V and J ends lost 6 bases and 5 bases, in that order; junction bases with no gene match: 12. This CDR3 has 16 amino acids. The CDR3 spells CASRSAGGPSGDTQYF. The CDR3 DNA reads TGTGCCAGTAGGAGTGCGGGAGGGCCTAGTGGAGATACGCAGTATTTT.

The genes are TRBV19 and TRBJ1-5, with D tentatively TRBD1 (5 bases). CDR3 length equals 14 residues. Germline V gives CDR1 LNHDA, CDR2 SQIVND (reference sequence). Trimming left V 5 bases short and J 5 bases short, with 13 bases between. The CDR3 loop reads CASSLGTVYQPQHF. CDR3 DNA sequence: TGTGCCAGTAGTCTCGGGACCGTATATCAGCCCCAGCATTTT.

This rearrangement joins TRBV19 to TRBJ1-5; TRBD1 is a possible D gene (5 bases). Germline V lookup: CDR1 LNHDA, CDR2 SQIVND (reference sequence). This CDR3 spans 16 amino acids. V was trimmed by 1 base and J by 5 bases, leaving 15 bases between them. The CDR3 region is CASSIGPGRWDQPQHF. The CDR3 DNA follows: TGTGCCAGTAGTATAGGTCCGGGACGGTGGGATCAGCCCCAGCATTTT.

The V gene is TRBV12-3 or TRBV12-4, the J gene TRBJ1-5; D is unresolved. This CDR3 is built from 11 residues. The V gene lost 3 bases and the J gene lost 12 bases, with 9 bases spanning the gap. CDR3 nucleotides: TGTGCCAGCAGTTTTGGACGGGACCAGCATTTT. Protein: CASSFGRDQHF.

The chain couples TRBV28 to TRBJ1-1; D remains ambiguous. Germline CDR1 and CDR2: MDHEN and SYDVKM. CDR3 length: 13 residues. V was clipped by 6 bases and J by 3 bases, with 11 bases between them. CDR3 in amino acids: CASRFSVDTEAFF. Here the CDR3 DNA reads TGTGCCAGCAGGTTTTCGGTTGACACTGAAGCTTTCTTT.

The chain has TRBV5-6 and TRBJ1-6; 9 nucleotides line up with TRBD1. Trimming at V came to 4 bases and at J to 7 bases, leaving 3 bases not matched to a gene. The CDR3 has 14 residues. Germline loops: CDR1 SGHDT, CDR2 YYEEEE. The DNA for the CDR3 is TGTGCCAGCAGCGCTGGACAGGGGAATTCACCCCTCCACTTT. This encodes CASSAGQGNSPLHF.

The rearrangement uses TRBV6-5 and TRBJ2-7; D gene unclear. The V and J ends lost 9 bases and 0 bases respectively, with 15 bases between them. This CDR3 has 14 residues. Germline CDR1 and CDR2: MNHEY and SVGAGI. DNA of the CDR3: TGTGCCAGTCCTCCACACGATGCCTCCTACGAGCAGTACTTC. Translation: CASPPHDASYEQYF.

The CDR3, as DNA: TGTGCCAGCAGTTCGTGGAATACAGATACGCAGTATTTT. This encodes CASSSWNTDTQYF. The J gene is TRBJ2-3, the V gene TRBV27; D unclear. The V gene lost 4 bases and the J gene lost 3 bases, with 8 bases spanning the gap. This CDR3 region has 13 residues. The germline gives CDR1 MNHEY, CDR2 SMNVEV (reference sequence).

This rearrangement joins TRBV19 to TRBJ2-5, with D perhaps matching TRBD2 (5 bases). CDR3 length: 14 residues. Trimming shortened V by 3 bases and J by 1 base, and 9 bases separated the two germline ends. Germline V gene data show CDR1 as LNHDA and CDR2 as SQIVND (reference sequence). The CDR3 reads CASSISGIQETQYF. CDR3 DNA sequence: TGTGCCAGTAGTATCTCCGGGATCCAAGAGACCCAGTACTTC.

The chain carries TRBV2 and TRBJ1-2, with D possibly being TRBD1 (6 bases). CDR3 length: 15 amino acids. V was trimmed by 3 bases and J by 6 bases, leaving 17 bases between them. Per the germline V gene, CDR1 is SNHLY and CDR2 is FYNNEI. This CDR3 is CASSEHRVSMDGYTF. CDR3 in DNA: TGTGCCAGCAGTGAGCACAGGGTCAGTATGGATGGCTACACCTTC.

V usage is TRBV28 and J usage is TRBJ2-3; 9 nucleotides match TRBD2. V trimming: 1 base; J trimming: 1 base; junction bases outside the gene matches: 3. This CDR3 contains 16 residues. Germline CDR1 reads MDHEN; CDR2 reads SYDVKM. This CDR3 reads CASSLSQREGTDTQYF. The DNA of the CDR3 is TGTGCCAGCAGTTTATCCCAGCGGGAGGGCACAGATACGCAGTATTTT.

The chain links TRBV28 to TRBJ2-1, with 8 bases matching TRBD2. CDR3 length: 20 residues. Germline lookup yields CDR1 MDHEN and CDR2 SYDVKM. The trim removed 5 bases at V and 3 bases at J, leaving 21 bases unmatched. CDR3 sequence: CASSDEKNGLAGRYYNEQFF. The DNA for the CDR3 is TGTGCCAGCAGTGATGAGAAAAACGGGCTAGCGGGTCGGTACTACAATGAGCAGTTCTTC.

V and J are TRBV11-2 and TRBJ1-2; 10 bases match TRBD1. Per germline, CDR1 SGHAT and CDR2 FQNNGV. Unmatched junction bases numbered 1, after V lost 1 base and J lost 2 bases. The CDR3 totals 15 residues. The chain's CDR3 is CASSLAGQGNYGYTF. The CDR3 DNA sequence: TGTGCCAGCAGCTTAGCGGGACAGGGGAACTATGGCTACACCTTC.

In this sample, this clone turned up once. The rearrangement uses TRBV6-6 and TRBJ1-5; TRBD1 agrees at 7 bases. CDR1 and CDR2 from the germline V gene are MNHNY and SVGAGI (reference sequence). The CDR3 has 15 residues. After removal of 2 bases from V and 4 bases from J, the junction contained 5 bases not matched to a gene. CDR3 loop: CASSYDRVRNQPQHF. The CDR3 nucleotides read TGTGCCAGCAGTTACGACAGGGTCAGGAATCAGCCCCAGCATTTT.